This entry is about one T cell receptor beta chain. This entry belongs to a study of siplizumab effects on memory and regulatory T cells. Data came from immunoSEQ multiplex PCR; TCRdb stores just in-frame clones and leaves some out. The data hold fewer than 45,000 clones, with 89% observed a single time. The CDR3 covers 17 residues. Per the germline V gene, CDR1 is KGHSH and CDR2 is LQKENI. V lost 2 bases and J lost 1, with 18 bases in between. J is TRBJ2-7 and V is TRBV18, with a weak D call TRBD1 (5 bases). Sequencing was done on a sample of naive CD4+ T cells sorted from blood. The source is a human donor in good health. In nucleotides, the CDR3 is TGTGCCAGCTCACCAATAGGAACTGGGGCTGCTTCCTACGAGCAGTACTTC. The encoded protein is CASSPIGTGAASYEQYF.